This is a list of T cell receptor beta chains from one sample in a study of cytomegalovirus exposure and HLA in healthy donors. Some clones are missing from TCRdb's copy, which holds only in-frame ones; the method was immunoSEQ multiplex PCR. The sample has fewer than 250,000 clones; 70% to 75% are singletons. The sequencing sample was made of PBMCs. The receptors shown here come from a young man in good health and CMV-seropositive. The CDR3 runs from the conserved cysteine through the conserved F or W. The D gene is left open where the match is weak. Some rows mark clone size as missing; the rest say once, few, many or name a class of expanded clone.

d_gene	abundance	v_gene	j_gene	CDR3nt	CDR3aa
.	once	TRBV4-3	TRBJ1-2	TGCGCCAGCAGCCAGGGGGCAGGGCAGTATGGCTACACCTTC	CASSQGAGQYGYTF
.	.	TRBV11-2	TRBJ1-1	TGTGCCAGCAGCTCCAAGGGAAGGACTGGGGACACTGAAGCTTTCTTT	CASSSKGRTGDTEAFF
TRBD2	.	TRBV5-4	TRBJ2-1	TGTGCCAGCAGCGGGGGGGAAAGAGCCTATGAGCAGTTCTTC	CASSGGERAYEQFF
.	.	TRBV6-6	TRBJ1-4	TGTGCCAGCAGTCCAGGACAGACAACTAATGAAAAACTGTTTTTT	CASSPGQTTNEKLFF
.	.	TRBV6-1	TRBJ2-7	TGTGCCAGCAGCGGAGACGGCTACGAGCAGTACTTC	CASSGDGYEQYF
TRBD2	.	TRBV6-5	TRBJ2-3	TGTGCCAACTCGACTAGCGGATACACAGATACGCAGTATTTT	CANSTSGYTDTQYF
TRBD2	.	TRBV9	TRBJ2-1	TGTGCCAGCACCAGGGGGGCTAGCGGGATTTTCCTTCGCTCCTACAATGAGCAGTTCTTC	CASTRGASGIFLRSYNEQFF
.	.	TRBV5-6	TRBJ2-5	TGTGCCAGCAGCTTGGCGTACGGCGGAAGGGAGACCCAGTACTTC	CASSLAYGGRETQYF
.	.	TRBV29-1	TRBJ2-1	TGCAGCGTTGACGGTACTGGCGGGATAAGCTACAATGAGCAGTTCTTC	CSVDGTGGISYNEQFF
.	.	TRBV19	TRBJ1-5	TGTGCCAGTAGTATAGATGTCCAGGGTGATCAGCCCCAGCATTTT	CASSIDVQGDQPQHF
TRBD2	.	TRBV9	TRBJ2-1	TGTGCCAGCAGCGTTCTCTCTAGCGGGGGGGCCTACAATGAGCAGTTCTTC	CASSVLSSGGAYNEQFF
.	.	TRBV27	TRBJ2-3	TGTGCCAGCAGTTTAGTGGACTCGGACACAGATACGCAGTATTTT	CASSLVDSDTDTQYF
.	.	TRBV19	TRBJ2-2	TGTGCCAGTAGTATTGTCTCCGGGGAGCTGTTTTTT	CASSIVSGELFF
.	.	TRBV19	TRBJ2-7	TGTGCCAGTAGTTTAGCTGCAGGCTCCGAGCAGTACTTC	CASSLAAGSEQYF
.	.	TRBV29-1	TRBJ2-2	TGCAGCGTTGGTTCGGGTTACGGGTCACCCTCGGACACCGGGGAGCTGTTTTTT	CSVGSGYGSPSDTGELFF
TRBD1	.	TRBV7-8	TRBJ1-4	TGTGCCAGCAGCTTAGAGGCCACAGGGGTCGAAGAAAAACTGTTTTTT	CASSLEATGVEEKLFF
TRBD1	once	TRBV10-3	TRBJ2-3	TGTGCCATCAGTGGACAGGGGGCGACTGAGGATACGCAGTATTTT	CAISGQGATEDTQYF
TRBD2	few	TRBV19	TRBJ2-5	TGTGCCAGCACTAGCGGGAGGGCCATCAGGGAGACCCAGTACTTC	CASTSGRAIRETQYF
TRBD1	.	TRBV18	TRBJ2-3	TGTGCCAGCTCACCGGGACAGGCTAGGGGGGGCACAGATACGCAGTATTTT	CASSPGQARGGTDTQYF
.	.	TRBV7-8	TRBJ1-1	TGTGCCAGCAGCGGAAGGGGTGCTGAAGCTTTCTTT	CASSGRGAEAFF
.	.	TRBV27	TRBJ2-1	TGTGCCAGCAGTTTCCTGGACGAGAGGGGGGGTGAGCAGTTCTTC	CASSFLDERGGEQFF